The subject of this entry is one TCR beta chain. Antigen unknown. CDR1 is MNHNS and CDR2 is SASEGT in the germline V gene. V lost 7 bases and J 10 bases, leaving 14 bases between the germline ends. The CDR3 contains 12 residues. This sample stems from a study of cytomegalovirus exposure and HLA in healthy donors. Study-wide points: From TCR beta sequences, most subjects' HLA-A and HLA-B alleles were reportedly predicted accurately.

PCR involved 60 Vbeta and 13 Jbeta primers. Repertoires were generated with immunoSEQ multiplex PCR, while TCRdb's copy carries only in-frame clones and drops some. The sample consists of about 150,000 clones, over 65% of them appearing once. Sequenced sample: PBMCs. The sequence came from a young man in good health and CMV-seronegative. This sequence joins TRBV6-1 and TRBJ2-1; D remains ambiguous. The CDR3: CASTLGPGEQFF. CDR3 nucleotides: TGTGCCAGCACCCTGGGCCCTGGCGAGCAGTTCTTC.